Listed below are T cell receptor beta chains from one sample, sequenced in a study of T-cell reconstitution after alpha-beta-depleted transplantation in children. TCRdb reanalysed the PCR reads using MiXCR and keeps one entry per CDR3 protein. The sample lists 670,000 or so distinct CDR3 sequences, around 14% occurring once. Sequenced material: PBMCs, taken before TCRalphabeta/CD19-depleted stem cell transplant. These receptors all come from a girl aged 2 to 10 with congenital amegakaryocytic thrombocytopenia, due to receive a stem cell transplant. CDR3s include the opening cysteine and the closing phenylalanine or tryptophan. Each record gives: D gene, J gene, CDR3 length, V gene, clone size, CDR3 DNA, CDR3 protein. The D gene is left open where the match is weak. Rows give clone size only sometimes, using once, few, many, or a class for an expanded clone.

TRBD1,TRBJ2-1,17,TRBV7-2,many,TGTGCCAGCAGCTTAGTGGGGAGCGGGACAGGGGCCATGCGGCAGTTCTTC,CASSLVGSGTGAMRQFF
TRBD2,TRBJ2-7,16,TRBV7-6,few,TGTGCCAGCAGCCCGCCGCGTAGCGGGAGCTCCTACGAGCAGTACTTC,CASSPPRSGSSYEQYF
-,TRBJ1-2,13,TRBV20-1,-,TGCAGTGCTAGTGGGGGTCTTAACTATGGCTACACCTTC,CSASGGLNYGYTF
-,TRBJ2-1,12,TRBV9,many,TGTGCCAGCAGCGTTTTGGGCCATGAGCAGTTCTTC,CASSVLGHEQFF
TRBD1,TRBJ1-5,16,TRBV7-9,many,TGTGCCAGCAGCTTGGGACAGGTTGATAGCAATCAGCCCCAGCATTTT,CASSLGQVDSNQPQHF
-,TRBJ2-7,12,TRBV28,-,TGTGCCAGCAGAGGTGAATTCTACGAGCAGTACTTC,CASRGEFYEQYF
-,TRBJ2-1,16,TRBV10-3,many,TGTGCCATCAGTGATCCGGGGGAGAGATCGTACAATGAGCAGTTCTTC,CAISDPGERSYNEQFF
-,TRBJ2-5,17,TRBV7-9,few,TGTGCCAGCAGCCTCCGGGACCGAGGGACGTTTTTGGAGACCCAGTACTTC,CASSLRDRGTFLETQYF
-,TRBJ1-1,15,TRBV29-1,many,TGCAGCGTCAAAGGGGTCTCGTTGATGAACACTGAAGCTTTCTTT,CSVKGVSLMNTEAFF
TRBD1,TRBJ2-1,20,TRBV29-1,many,TGCAGCGTTGAAGAGAGTACCGGGACAGGGGGGACTAGCTCCTACAATGAGCAGTTCTTC,CSVEESTGTGGTSSYNEQFF
-,TRBJ1-1,12,TRBV12-3/TRBV12-4,many,TGTGCCAGCACCTACGCAGGGGCTGAAGCTTTCTTT,CASTYAGAEAFF
TRBD1,TRBJ1-4,14,TRBV20-1,many,TGCAGTGCACGGGACAGTTCAACTAATGAAAAACTGTTTTTT,CSARDSSTNEKLFF
TRBD1,TRBJ1-2,16,TRBV9,-,TGTGCCAGCAGCGACTTCCCGGACAGGGTAGTGAGTGGCTACACCTTC,CASSDFPDRVVSGYTF
-,TRBJ1-2,14,TRBV7-9,few,TGTGCCAGCAGCTTACAAACCACTAACTATGGCTACACCTTC,CASSLQTTNYGYTF
TRBD2,TRBJ2-7,14,TRBV5-1,many,TGCGCCAGCAGCTTAACTAGCGCCTTCTACGAGCAGTACTTC,CASSLTSAFYEQYF
-,TRBJ2-1,13,TRBV7-7,many,TGTGCCAGCAGCTTAGGTCAGCACAATGAGCAGTTCTTC,CASSLGQHNEQFF
TRBD2,TRBJ2-3,16,TRBV12-3/TRBV12-4,few,TGTGCCAGCAGTAGTAGCGGGAGTCCTGCCACAGATACGCAGTATTTT,CASSSSGSPATDTQYF
TRBD1,TRBJ1-1,15,TRBV11-2,many,TGTGCCAGCAGCCACCGACAGGGTTGGGACACTGAAGCTTTCTTT,CASSHRQGWDTEAFF
-,TRBJ2-2,18,TRBV9,-,TGTGCCAGCAGGGGGGGAGGCAAAGGTCTCGCAAACACCGGGGAGCTGTTTTTT,CASRGGGKGLANTGELFF
-,TRBJ2-1,14,TRBV5-1,many,TGCGCCAGCAGCTTGGTGGGGGGGCACTATGAGCAGTTCTTC,CASSLVGGHYEQFF
TRBD1,TRBJ1-2,16,TRBV20-1,many,TGCAGTGCTCCGGGGGCGGCACAGGGGGAATTCTATGGCTACACCTTC,CSAPGAAQGEFYGYTF
TRBD2,TRBJ2-7,16,TRBV7-9,-,TGTGCCAGCAGACAAACGTCCGCGGGAGTGTCTTACGAGCAGTACTTC,CASRQTSAGVSYEQYF
-,TRBJ2-7,17,TRBV10-3,many,TGTGCCATCAGTGGACCGGGGGGGGACAGATCTACTTTGAGGCAGTACTTC,CAISGPGGDRSTLRQYF